The present TCR beta chain was sequenced within a study of somatic mutations in cytotoxic T cells in rheumatoid arthritis. Study as a whole: The authors flow-sorted some V beta antibody-stained T-cell populations at nearly 100% purity, including V beta1+ cells that they sequenced for TCRB. General study results and limits: Measured CD8+ T-cell clonality, a value compared between rheumatoid arthritis patients and age-matched healthy controls, did not differ significantly.

Produced via immunoSEQ multiplex PCR; TCRdb's table is partial and in-frame only. This sample carries about 15,000 clones, under 95% of them seen once, and the ten largest clones take approximately 19%. Positive magnetic bead selection was used to isolate CD4+ and CD8+ cells; purity was checked by flow cytometry. Comment on this clone: Its specificity is not known.

Germline CDR1 is LNHDA and CDR2 is SQIVND (reference sequence). Between the trimmed V and J ends, which lost 3 bases and 6 bases, there was a span of 15 bases. This CDR3 contains 14 residues. The genes are TRBV19 and TRBJ2-7; D might be TRBD1 (6 bases). This sequence was found in a man between 65 and 85 years old with rheumatoid arthritis. The source material was CD4+ T cells sorted from blood. The CDR3 region has the DNA TGTGCCAGTAGTATCGGCGGACAGCTCTCCGAGCAGTACTTC. The encoded protein is CASSIGGQLSEQYF.